This TCR beta chain was identified during a study of T cell responses to AZD1222 COVID-19 vaccine. About this clone itself: What it binds is not known.

General study points: Possibly, clonal diversity was underestimated; donors were largely white British and included more females.

Assay used: immunoSEQ multiplex PCR; TCRdb lists only in-frame clones, some missing. The table records about 120,000 clones, 85% to 90% of them present only once. The sequence was obtained from an adult in good health. Sequenced material: peripheral blood, taken on day 0 of AZD1222 vaccination.

DNA for the CDR3: TGTGCCCCGACCCGCTACCGGGACAGGGTGGCAGCCGGGGAGCTGTTTTTT. Protein product: CAPTRYRDRVAAGELFF. The rearrangement links TRBV27 to TRBJ2-2; 9 bases line up with TRBD1. Germline loops: CDR1 MNHEY, CDR2 SMNVEV (reference sequence). The CDR3 has 17 amino acids. Germline trimming cut 11 bases from V and 6 bases from J; bases unmatched to any gene: 19.